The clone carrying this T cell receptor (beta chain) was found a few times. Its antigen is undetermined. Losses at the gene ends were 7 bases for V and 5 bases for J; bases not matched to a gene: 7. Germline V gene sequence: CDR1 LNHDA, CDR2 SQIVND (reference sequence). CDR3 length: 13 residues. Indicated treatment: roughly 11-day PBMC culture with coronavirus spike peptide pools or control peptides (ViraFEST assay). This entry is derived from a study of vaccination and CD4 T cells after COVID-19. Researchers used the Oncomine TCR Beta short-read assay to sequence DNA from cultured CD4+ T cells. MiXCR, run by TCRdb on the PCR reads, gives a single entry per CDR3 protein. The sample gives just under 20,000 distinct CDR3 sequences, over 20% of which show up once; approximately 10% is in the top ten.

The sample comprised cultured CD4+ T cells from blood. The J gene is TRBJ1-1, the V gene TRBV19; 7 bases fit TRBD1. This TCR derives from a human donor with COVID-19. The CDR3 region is CASTPTGRTEAFF. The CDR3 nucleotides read TGTGCCAGTACCCCGACAGGGAGGACTGAAGCTTTCTTT.